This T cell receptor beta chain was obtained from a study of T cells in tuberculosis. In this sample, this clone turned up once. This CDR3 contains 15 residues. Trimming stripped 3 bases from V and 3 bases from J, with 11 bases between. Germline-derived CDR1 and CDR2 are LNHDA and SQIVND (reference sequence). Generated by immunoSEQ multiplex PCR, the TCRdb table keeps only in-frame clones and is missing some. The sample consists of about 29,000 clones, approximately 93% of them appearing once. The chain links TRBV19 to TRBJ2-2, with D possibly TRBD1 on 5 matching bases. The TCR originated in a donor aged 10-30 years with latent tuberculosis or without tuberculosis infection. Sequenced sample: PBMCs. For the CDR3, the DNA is TGTGCCAGTAGTATGGGGCCGCGAGACACCGGGGAGCTGTTTTTT. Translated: CASSMGPRDTGELFF.